This entry lists 3 T cell receptor beta chains sequenced from one sample in a study of blood T cell repertoires in COVID-19. Only in-frame clones appear in the TCRdb table, and some are missing; sequencing was by immunoSEQ multiplex PCR. Of about 78,000 clones listed, nearly 90% are singletons. The sequenced sample was peripheral blood. The source of these receptors is a man between 65 and 85 years old with active or convalescent COVID-19.

The gene calls are TRBV7-9 and TRBJ2-1; 10 nucleotides align to TRBD2. The length of the CDR3 is 14 residues. Germline CDR1 is SEHNR and CDR2 is FQNEAQ (reference sequence). V lost 5 bases, J lost 7 bases, and 5 bases stayed unmatched. The CDR3 spells CASSERGGGNEQFF. CDR3 DNA: TGTGCCAGCAGCGAGCGGGGGGGAGGAAATGAGCAGTTCTTC.

This sequence joins TRBV5-1 and TRBJ1-6, with D perhaps TRBD1 (6 bases). Trimming pared 0 bases from V and 7 bases from J, leaving 8 bases between. This CDR3 comprises 14 residues. CDR1 SGHRS and CDR2 YFSETQ come from the germline V gene. The CDR3 sequence: CASSLGGQNSPLHF. DNA for the CDR3: TGCGCCAGCAGCTTGGGGGGGCAGAATTCACCCCTCCACTTT.

The V gene is TRBV19, the J gene TRBJ1-5; 7 nucleotides agree with TRBD1. The CDR3 is 14 residues long. Trimming at V came to 10 bases and at J to 0 bases, leaving 6 bases not matched to a gene. Germline loops: CDR1 LNHDA, CDR2 SQIVND (reference sequence). CDR3 loop: CATRGQHSNQPQHF. The CDR3 DNA reads as TGTGCCACCCGGGGACAGCATAGCAATCAGCCCCAGCATTTT.